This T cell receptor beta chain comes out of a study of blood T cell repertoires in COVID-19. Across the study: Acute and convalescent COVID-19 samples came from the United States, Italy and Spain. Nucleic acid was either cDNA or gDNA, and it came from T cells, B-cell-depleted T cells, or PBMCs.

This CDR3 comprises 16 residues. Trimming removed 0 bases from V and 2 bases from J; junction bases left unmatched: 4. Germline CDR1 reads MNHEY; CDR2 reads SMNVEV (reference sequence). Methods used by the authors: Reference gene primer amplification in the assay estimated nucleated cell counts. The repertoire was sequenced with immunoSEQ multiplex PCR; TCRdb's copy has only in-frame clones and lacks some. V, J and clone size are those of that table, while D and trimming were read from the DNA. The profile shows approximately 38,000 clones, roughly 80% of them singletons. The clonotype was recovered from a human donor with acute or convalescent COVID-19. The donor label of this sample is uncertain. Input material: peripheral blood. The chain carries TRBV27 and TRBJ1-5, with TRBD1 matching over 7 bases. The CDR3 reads CASSLSGTVRNQPQHF. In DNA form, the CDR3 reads TGTGCCAGCAGTTTATCGGGGACAGTCCGCAATCAGCCCCAGCATTTT.